Described below is a single T cell receptor (beta chain) sequence and its context. The CDR3 length is 17 residues. The V end lost 0 bases, the J end lost 0 bases, and 10 bases lay between the germline ends. Germline values: CDR1 SGHRS, CDR2 YFSETQ. As processed by the authors: Without quality scores, immunoSEQ junctional reads could not be filtered like full-length reads. The repertoire was sequenced with immunoSEQ multiplex PCR; TCRdb's copy has only in-frame clones and lacks some. The DNA was the basis for D and trimming; V, J and clone size are from that table. The sample has about 490,000 clones; approximately 81% are singletons. Donors were Caucasian adults residing in Nashville, Tennessee, USA. The data derive from a study of shared clonotypes between healthy human individuals.

The clonotype comes from a woman aged 40-49 years in good health. Some clones in this sample may be carry-over from other donors' samples. V is TRBV5-1 and J is TRBJ2-6; unclear D gene. The source material was PBMCs. The CDR3 DNA is TGCGCCAGCAGCTTGGTTCAGGAGAGCTCTGGGGCCAACGTCCTGACTTTC. Encoded protein: CASSLVQESSGANVLTF. Supplemented by reference TRBV5-1 and TRBJ2-6, the full variable domain reads KAGVTQTPRYLIKTRGQQVTLSCSPISGHRSVSWYQQTPGQGLQFLFEYFSETQRNKGNFPGRFSGRQFSNSRSEMNVSTLELGDSALYLCASSLVQESSGANVLTFGAGSRLTVL.